This T cell receptor beta chain was sequenced for a study of Ad26.COV2.S vaccination and SARS-CoV-2 variants. Study findings and constraints: Researchers cautioned that TCR breadth and depth analyses may have underestimated total T cell responses.

Data came from immunoSEQ multiplex PCR; TCRdb stores just in-frame clones and leaves some out. The sample lists around 340,000 clones, around nine tenths occurring once. The CDR3 extends over 15 amino acids. V trimming: 1 base; J trimming: 3 bases; junction bases outside the gene matches: 5. Germline CDR1 reads LGHNA; CDR2 reads YSLEER. Turning to this clone: The target antigen is unknown.

The sample's treatment: roughly 18 received Ad26.COV2.S at low or high dose, single or two shots; 5 received placebo; per-sample allocation not given. The study sampled participants on day 63 after the first vaccine or placebo injection. Expressing Wuhan-strain SARS-CoV-2 spike, an Ad26 vector served as the vaccine. This receptor was taken from a person between 18 and 60 years old who received the Ad26.COV2.S COVID-19 vaccine or a placebo. V and J are TRBV4-3 and TRBJ2-7, with 8 bases that match TRBD1. The source material was peripheral blood, sampled in a trial of Ad26.COV2.S vaccine versus placebo. The chain's CDR3 is CASSQGQGRYYEQYF. CDR3 in DNA: TGCGCCAGCAGCCAAGGACAGGGGCGATACTACGAGCAGTACTTC.